This passage covers 14 T cell receptor beta chains from one sample sequenced in a study of beta chain features in type 1 diabetes (dated 2018 in TCRdb). The library was obtained by the immunoSEQ multiplex PCR assay. The entire isolated RNA was reverse transcribed using the High Capacity cDNA Reverse Transcription Kit, and thus expressed TCRB transcripts were sequenced. TCRdb provides this immuneACCESS table in a form limited to in-frame rearrangements. Some clones are lacking; in checked studies, under half of them reflect an unresolved V gene, and why the rest are absent is not known. For this sample there are almost 250,000 clones; roughly 15% appear just once. The biggest ten clones account for roughly 0.024% of the sample. Material for sequencing was naive CD4+ T cells from blood. The cell subset or site label of this sample denotes: true naive CD4+ T cells. All receptors derive from a woman in her forties in good health.

The chain uses TRBV7-9 and TRBJ1-1; a possible D gene is TRBD1 (5 bases). CDR1 and CDR2 (germline): SEHNR, FQNEAQ (reference sequence). Between the trimmed V and J ends, which lost 4 bases and 0 bases, there was a span of 12 bases. CDR3 length: 15 amino acids. The CDR3 is CASSSIQDVNTEAFF. The CDR3 region has the DNA TGTGCCAGCAGCTCAATACAGGACGTGAACACTGAAGCTTTCTTT.

This clone has just a few counts. The chain is built from TRBV5-1 and TRBJ2-2; 10 nucleotides line up with TRBD1. The germline V gene has CDR1 SGHRS and CDR2 YFSETQ. The CDR3 extends over 15 amino acids. The trim removed 4 bases at V and 3 bases at J, leaving 3 bases unmatched. Written as DNA, the CDR3 is TGCGCCAGCAGCGCCGGACAGGGGGACACCGGGGAGCTGTTTTTT. It is translated as CASSAGQGDTGELFF.

The chain recombines TRBV5-1 with TRBJ2-1, with 8 positions matching TRBD2. V trimming: 4 bases; J trimming: 0 bases; junction bases outside the gene matches: 9. This CDR3 comprises 17 residues. Looked up from germline, CDR1 is SGHRS and CDR2 is YFSETQ. The CDR3 DNA reads TGCGCCAGCAGCACCGGGACTAGAGTTAGCTCCTACAATGAGCAGTTCTTC. This gives the protein CASSTGTRVSSYNEQFF.

This clone has only a few counts. V usage is TRBV2 and J usage is TRBJ2-1; maybe TRBD1 (5 bases). In germline, CDR1 is SNHLY, CDR2 FYNNEI. CDR3 length equals 14 residues. Between the trimmed V and J ends, which lost 4 bases and 4 bases, there was a span of 11 bases. DNA for the CDR3: TGTGCCAGCAGTGCTCCGAGACAGTACAATGAGCAGTTCTTC. Translating gives CASSAPRQYNEQFF.

A few counts support this clone. The rearrangement joins TRBV9 to TRBJ2-5; TRBD1 agrees at 7 bases. Losses at the gene ends were 2 bases for V and 1 base for J; bases not matched to a gene: 8. Germline assignment: CDR1 SGDLS and CDR2 YYNGEE. CDR3 length: 16 amino acids. CDR3 sequence reads: CASSVWEGGGQETQYF. Here the CDR3 DNA reads TGTGCCAGCAGCGTTTGGGAAGGGGGCGGCCAAGAGACCCAGTACTTC.

The chain recombines TRBV15 with TRBJ2-7, with D unclear. The CDR3 is made up of 13 amino acids. The germline gives CDR1 LNHNV, CDR2 YYDKDF (reference sequence). V lost 0 bases, J lost 10 bases, and 13 bases lay in between. The CDR3 DNA reads as TGTGCCACCAGCAGAGACTCGAGTTCTCCTCAGTACTTC. Translation gives CATSRDSSSPQYF.

J is TRBJ2-3 and V is TRBV12-5, with 11 positions matching TRBD2. This CDR3 spans 15 amino acids. Germline V gives CDR1 LGHNT, CDR2 FRNRAP. The V segment lost 3 bases and the J segment 5 bases; nucleotides outside the gene matches: 4. CDR3 amino acids: CASGFGLAGGDTQYF. CDR3 sequence (DNA): TGTGCTAGTGGTTTTGGGCTAGCGGGGGGAGATACGCAGTATTTT.

This clone has just a few counts. V usage is TRBV4-2 and J usage is TRBJ1-3; D is undetermined. CDR1 is LGHNA and CDR2 is YNFKEQ in the germline V gene. The CDR3 is 21 amino acids. V was cut by 0 bases and J by 4 bases, with 28 bases left in between. For the CDR3, the DNA is TGTGCCAGCAGCCAAGAAGTTGGAAGGCCTTCTTGGCGTCCGGAGGGAAACACCATATATTTT. It yields the protein CASSQEVGRPSWRPEGNTIYF.

The gene calls are TRBV6-1 and TRBJ1-1, with TRBD1 matching over 8 bases. Germline-derived CDR1 and CDR2 are MNHNS and SASEGT. With 6 bases clipped from V and 3 bases from J, the junction kept 6 bases outside the gene matches. This CDR3 is built from 14 residues. The CDR3: CASREGQVDTEAFF. As DNA, the CDR3 is TGTGCCAGCAGGGAGGGACAGGTGGACACTGAAGCTTTCTTT.

This sequence joins TRBV6-1 and TRBJ1-6; TRBD1 matches at 7 bases. With 6 bases clipped from V and 7 bases from J, the junction kept 9 bases outside the gene matches. This CDR3 contains 15 residues. The germline CDR1 and CDR2 sequences are MNHNS and SASEGT. In DNA form, the CDR3 reads TGTGCCAGCAGGCCTCCCGGGACAGAAAATTCACCCCTCCACTTT. The encoded protein is CASRPPGTENSPLHF.

This clone was seen only a few times. The chain is built from TRBV5-6 and TRBJ1-5, with 7 bases aligning to TRBD1. The CDR3 length is 15 residues. Germline CDR1 and CDR2: SGHDT and YYEEEE. V shed 4 bases, J shed 5 bases, and the junction held 9 bases outside the gene matches. The CDR3 DNA reads TGTGCCAGCAGCAATACAGGGGTCTCTCATCAGCCCCAGCATTTT. It specifies CASSNTGVSHQPQHF.

J is TRBJ2-1 and V is TRBV27; D perhaps matches TRBD2 (5 bases). Looked up from germline, CDR1 is MNHEY and CDR2 is SMNVEV (reference sequence). The length of the CDR3 is 17 residues. The V end was cut by 7 bases, the J end by 6 bases, with 25 bases between. The CDR3 nucleotides are TGTGCCAGCAAGCCGGGCATTTTGGGAGCCGTCTCCAATGAGCAGTTCTTC. This codes for CASKPGILGAVSNEQFF.

This clone was seen a few times. CDR3 amino acids: CASLRNGTGVYEQYF. As DNA, the CDR3 is TGTGCCAGCCTTCGGAATGGGACGGGGGTGTACGAGCAGTACTTC. The chain uses TRBV21-1 and TRBJ2-7; TRBD2 is the table's D call, not checked against the DNA. TRBV21-1 is listed as a pseudogene. CDR3 size: 15 residues.

There are a few counts of this clone. This rearrangement joins TRBV7-9 to TRBJ2-5; 7 nucleotides line up with TRBD2. Trimming cost V 3 bases and J 5 bases; bases outside gene matches: 12. Per germline, CDR1 SEHNR and CDR2 FQNEAQ (reference sequence). The CDR3 spans 16 residues. CDR3 DNA: TGTGCCAGCAGCTTCTGGACTAGTCGAGTCGGGGAGACCCAGTACTTC. Residues: CASSFWTSRVGETQYF.